The 17 T cell receptor beta chains presented below share a single source sample, sequenced in a study of T cell clones after liver transplantation. TCRdb's table, derived via immunoSEQ multiplex PCR, lists solely in-frame clones and lacks some. The sample yields roughly 80,000 clones, 82% seen once. The sequencing here drew on CD4+ T cells from blood, taken just over 45 months after liver transplant. The source of these receptors is a human patient who received a liver transplant. Some of the T cells might come from the graft donor.

This clone was seen only once. The chain joins TRBV2 to TRBJ2-7; D gene unclear. This CDR3 is 12 amino acids long. Germline V CDR1 and CDR2: SNHLY, FYNNEI. V was clipped by 3 bases and J by 6 bases, with 9 bases between them. The CDR3 DNA is TGTGCCAGCAGTGAGTACTCGCCCGAGCAGTACTTC. Translated: CASSEYSPEQYF.

The chain carries TRBV2 and TRBJ1-4, with a tentative D call TRBD1 (6 bases). Germline V lookup: CDR1 SNHLY, CDR2 FYNNEI. V was trimmed by 4 bases and J by 9 bases, leaving 15 bases between them. CDR3 length equals 14 residues. The CDR3 is CASSAIQGDKKLFF. The DNA for the CDR3 is TGTGCCAGCAGTGCAATACAGGGCGATAAAAAACTGTTTTTT.

The chain joins TRBV5-1 to TRBJ2-7; D may match TRBD1 or TRBD2 (7 bases each). Germline values: CDR1 SGHRS, CDR2 YFSETQ. Trimming took off 6 bases at V and 2 bases at J, with 15 bases between the two ends. The CDR3 sequence is 14 residues long. In nucleotides, the CDR3 is TGCGCCAGCAACGGGGCAGGGGGGGCCTACGAGCAGTACTTC. As protein: CASNGAGGAYEQYF.

V is TRBV7-8 and J is TRBJ1-2, with TRBD1 matching 7 bases. CDR1 is SGHVS and CDR2 is FQNEAQ in the germline V gene. Trimming at V came to 3 bases and at J to 4 bases, leaving 5 bases not matched to a gene. This CDR3 is 14 amino acids long. The CDR3 nucleotides are TGTGCCAGCAGCTTGGGGACAGAAATCTATGGCTACACCTTC. It translates to CASSLGTEIYGYTF.

The V gene is TRBV9, the J gene TRBJ2-5; maybe TRBD1 (6 bases). The germline CDR1 and CDR2 sequences are SGDLS and YYNGEE. V was cut by 3 bases and J by 1 base, with 13 bases left in between. CDR3 length: 15 residues. CDR3 DNA sequence: TGTGCCAGCAGCGATATGGAAGGGGGCCAAGAGACCCAGTACTTC. The encoded protein is CASSDMEGGQETQYF.

The V gene is TRBV9, the J gene TRBJ2-1, with 8 bases aligning to TRBD1. Trimming removed 6 bases from V and 4 bases from J; junction bases left unmatched: 9. Germline CDR1 and CDR2: SGDLS and YYNGEE. CDR3 size: 15 residues. The CDR3 nucleotides are TGTGCCAGCACCAGAACAGGGGGACTTTACAATGAGCAGTTCTTC. Its translation is CASTRTGGLYNEQFF. Filled out from reference TRBV9 and TRBJ2-1, the complete variable domain reads DSGVTQTPKHLITATGQRVTLRCSPRSGDLSVYWYQQSLDQGLQFLIQYYNGEERAKGNILERFSAQQFPDLHSELNLSSLELGDSALYFCASTRTGGLYNEQFFGPGTRLTVL.

This chain connects TRBV5-1 to TRBJ1-4; 9 nucleotides align to TRBD1. Trimming cost V 6 bases and J 2 bases; bases outside gene matches: 5. In germline, CDR1 is SGHRS, CDR2 YFSETQ. This CDR3 comprises 15 residues. As DNA, the CDR3 is TGCGCCAGCAACTCGGGACAGGGCACTAATGAAAAACTGTTTTTT. Its translation: CASNSGQGTNEKLFF.

The rearrangement uses TRBV5-6 and TRBJ2-2, with D possibly TRBD1 on 6 matching bases. Germline V gene sequence: CDR1 SGHDT, CDR2 YYEEEE. V lost 5 bases, J lost 5 bases, and 13 bases lay in between. The CDR3 is 14 residues long. The CDR3 protein is CASSPARGTGELFF. CDR3 in DNA: TGTGCCAGCAGTCCGGCTAGGGGGACCGGGGAGCTGTTTTTT.

The CDR3 sequence: CASSAPGTGNIETQYF. The CDR3 nucleotides are TGTGCCAGCAGCGCCCCCGGGACAGGGAATATTGAGACCCAGTACTTC. V is TRBV5-8 and J is TRBJ2-5; 9 nucleotides align to TRBD1. Unmatched junction bases numbered 12, after V lost 4 bases and J lost 5 bases. The CDR3 is made up of 16 amino acids. Germline loops: CDR1 SGHTS, CDR2 YDEGEE.

V and J are TRBV28 and TRBJ2-5, with a weak D call TRBD2 (6 bases). CDR1 is MDHEN, CDR2 SYDVKM, per germline. With 3 bases removed from V and 5 bases from J, the gap between germline ends came to 16 bases. The CDR3 length is 15 residues. The CDR3 spells CASSLGGGSWETQYF. The CDR3 region has the DNA TGTGCCAGCAGTTTGGGGGGAGGCAGTTGGGAGACCCAGTACTTC.

V and J are TRBV7-9 and TRBJ1-2; D is ambiguous. The ends were cut back, 2 bases at V and 3 bases at J, with 1 base in the middle. Looked up from germline, CDR1 is SEHNR and CDR2 is FQNEAQ (reference sequence). This CDR3 region has 11 residues. This chain's CDR3 is CASSLHYGYTF. As DNA, the CDR3 is TGTGCCAGCAGCTTACACTATGGCTACACCTTC.

The chain combines TRBV28 with TRBJ2-5, with 9 bases identical to TRBD1. The end of the DNA aligns better with TRBJ2-7, so the J call may be wrong. Germline lookup yields CDR1 MDHEN and CDR2 SYDVKM. The CDR3 runs to 14 residues. The CDR3, as DNA: TGTGCCAGCAGGCTAGGACAGGGGCCCTACGAGCAGTACTTC. Its protein product is CASRLGQGPYEQYF.

The rearrangement links TRBV18 to TRBJ1-2; 11 bases map to TRBD1. Germline assignment: CDR1 KGHSH and CDR2 LQKENI. Trimming took 3 bases from V and 7 from J; bases not matched to a gene: 1. The CDR3 runs to 13 residues. CDR3 sequence: CASSPDRGLGYTF. The CDR3 DNA follows: TGTGCCAGCTCACCGGACAGGGGGCTTGGCTACACCTTC.

The chain links TRBV2 to TRBJ2-5; D call uncertain. The CDR3 length is 14 residues. Germline V gives CDR1 SNHLY, CDR2 FYNNEI. Deletions cut 2 bases from V and 2 bases from J, with 9 bases between. CDR3 loop: CASSETRLQETQYF. In DNA form, the CDR3 reads TGTGCCAGCAGTGAAACGCGGCTACAAGAGACCCAGTACTTC.

This chain connects TRBV7-2 to TRBJ2-5, with 11 bases lining up with TRBD2. After removal of 3 bases from V and 2 bases from J, the junction contained 5 bases not matched to a gene. The germline gives CDR1 SGHTA, CDR2 FQGNSA. The CDR3 is made up of 16 amino acids. CDR3 sequence (DNA): TGTGCCAGCAGCTTGGGACTAGCGGCTATTCAAGAGACCCAGTACTTC. Translated, it gives CASSLGLAAIQETQYF.

DNA for the CDR3: TGCAGCGTTTCCTCCCTAGGGGACCCCTATGGCTACACCTTC. Residues: CSVSSLGDPYGYTF. The gene calls are TRBV29-1 and TRBJ1-2; weak D call: TRBD1 (5 bases). The ends were cut back, 5 bases at V and 4 bases at J, with 17 bases in the middle. CDR3 length: 14 residues. Germline CDR1 SQVTM, CDR2 ANQGSEA.

This clone has just one count. The chain combines TRBV19 with TRBJ2-7; no clear D gene. Germline V gene sequence: CDR1 LNHDA, CDR2 SQIVND (reference sequence). This CDR3 is 13 amino acids long. The V end lost 7 bases, the J end lost 1 base, and 11 bases lay between the germline ends. Written as DNA, the CDR3 is TGTGCCAGTAATCGGGCCGATTCCTACGAGCAGTACTTC. Residues: CASNRADSYEQYF.